This T cell receptor (beta chain) was identified in a study of cytomegalovirus exposure and HLA in healthy donors. The study, taken as a whole, reports: HLA alleles were associated with 15,000 to 20,000 TCR beta sequences in a later analysis at 0.05 false discovery rate. In a later analysis, most CMV-associated TCR beta chains appeared HLA-restricted.

The germline V gene has CDR1 SGHNT and CDR2 YYREEE (reference sequence). The CDR3 has 15 amino acids. Between the trimmed V and J ends, which lost 6 bases and 2 bases, there was a span of 17 bases. PCR amplification relied on 60 Vbeta primers (plus 13 Jbeta primers). Data came from immunoSEQ multiplex PCR; TCRdb stores just in-frame clones and leaves some out. This table holds around 120,000 clones, around 75% found once. As regards this clone: Its antigen is still unknown.

The receptor comes from a woman younger than 35 in good health and CMV-seronegative. Sequencing was carried out using PBMCs. The chain combines TRBV5-4 with TRBJ2-5, with D maybe TRBD2 (5 bases). The CDR3 protein is CASTELDSVQETQYF. The DNA of the CDR3 is TGTGCCAGCACCGAATTGGACTCTGTTCAAGAGACCCAGTACTTC.